The next 14 T cell receptor beta chains were all read from a single sample in a study of T-cell memory formation after mild COVID-19. TCRdb analysed the 5' RACE reads with MiXCR anew, one entry per CDR3 protein. The sample includes 350,000 to 450,000 distinct CDR3 sequences, 15% to 25% seen only once; the top ten take approximately 8.4%. Material for sequencing was PBMCs or a T cell subset sorted from them (not recorded which). Receptor source: an adult woman who had mild COVID-19 (a few samples of this study predate the infection). Cell type and time point are not known.

This sequence joins TRBV24-1 and TRBJ2-1; possible D gene TRBD2, 7 bases. Between the trimmed V and J ends, which lost 1 base and 2 bases, there was a span of 11 bases. Germline V CDR1 and CDR2: KGHDR, SFDVKD. The CDR3 length is 16 residues. CDR3 DNA: TGTGCCACCAGTGATTTCAGCGGGACAACCTACAATGAGCAGTTCTTC. Translating it yields CATSDFSGTTYNEQFF.

In this sample, this clonotype turned up many times. The genes are TRBV20-1 and TRBJ1-3; D remains ambiguous. This CDR3 has 14 amino acids. With 5 bases removed from V and 4 bases from J, the gap between germline ends came to 15 bases. CDR1 DFQATT and CDR2 SNEGSKA come from the germline V gene (reference sequence). CDR3 nucleotide sequence: TGCAGTGCTCTTAGTTGGGGTCCCGGAAACACCATATATTTT. Translated, it gives CSALSWGPGNTIYF.

This chain connects TRBV6-5 to TRBJ2-3, with 10 positions matching TRBD2. Germline values: CDR1 MNHEY, CDR2 SVGAGI. V was clipped by 6 bases and J by 0 bases; unmatched bases: 12. The CDR3 is 18 amino acids. The CDR3 is CASSRSGRRSTSTDTQYF. The CDR3 DNA is TGTGCCAGCAGCCGTAGCGGGAGGAGGTCCACTAGCACAGATACGCAGTATTTT.

This clonotype was seen only a few times. The rearrangement joins TRBV29-1 to TRBJ2-7; possible D gene TRBD2, 5 bases. Trimming shortened V by 4 bases and J by 3 bases, and 10 bases separated the two germline ends. CDR3 length: 12 amino acids. Germline V gene lookup returns CDR1 SQVTM and CDR2 ANQGSEA. In DNA form, the CDR3 reads TGCAGCGTTGTAGTTGACTACTACGAGCAGTACTTC. Translating gives CSVVVDYYEQYF.

The chain employs TRBV12-3 or TRBV12-4 and TRBJ1-2; 10 nucleotides line up with TRBD1. The V segment lost 3 bases and the J segment 4 bases; nucleotides outside the gene matches: 8. The CDR3 runs 16 residues. In DNA form, the CDR3 reads TGTGCCAGCAGTTTTGCGGGACAGGGGTTAAGCTATGGCTACACCTTC. This gives the protein CASSFAGQGLSYGYTF.

A few counts support this clonotype. V gene TRBV7-9 combines with J gene TRBJ2-2; TRBD1 matches 8 bases. The J segment lost 3 bases and the V segment lost 0 bases, leaving 12 bases of the junction unmatched. The CDR3 consists of 19 residues. Germline CDR1 SEHNR, CDR2 FQNEAQ (reference sequence). CDR3 protein: CASSLALVRDRRDTGELFF. DNA for the CDR3: TGTGCCAGCAGCTTAGCGTTGGTCAGGGACAGGAGAGACACCGGGGAGCTGTTTTTT.

Only a few counts were recorded for this clonotype. The chain has TRBV5-1 and TRBJ2-2; no clear D. The germline V and J ends were trimmed by 1 base and 3 bases, with 13 bases remaining between them. The germline V gene encodes CDR1 SGHRS and CDR2 YFSETQ. The CDR3 loop spans 16 amino acids. The CDR3 is CASSLKGRSDTGELFF. Here the CDR3 DNA reads TGCGCCAGCAGCTTGAAGGGAAGGTCGGACACCGGGGAGCTGTTTTTT.

This clonotype was picked up a small number of times. The chain employs TRBV29-1 and TRBJ1-1, with 9 bases that match TRBD1. The V segment lost 5 bases and the J segment 6 bases; nucleotides outside the gene matches: 4. Per germline, CDR1 SQVTM and CDR2 ANQGSEA. The CDR3 length is 12 residues. The CDR3 nucleotides are TGCAGCGTTCCGGGACAGGGTTCTGAAGCTTTCTTT. Residues: CSVPGQGSEAFF.

This clonotype was detected only a few times. V and J are TRBV29-1 and TRBJ2-3; a possible D gene is TRBD2 (6 bases). CDR3 size: 14 residues. Between the trimmed V and J ends, which lost 3 bases and 2 bases, there was a span of 12 bases. From germline, CDR1 is SQVTM and CDR2 ANQGSEA. DNA of the CDR3: TGCAGCGTTGATGAGGGCGGGATCACAGATACGCAGTATTTT. Its translation: CSVDEGGITDTQYF.

The rearrangement joins TRBV20-1 to TRBJ2-7, with D possibly being TRBD1 or TRBD2 (5 bases each). The germline V gene encodes CDR1 DFQATT and CDR2 SNEGSKA (reference sequence). Deletions cut 2 bases from V and 2 bases from J, with 13 bases between. The CDR3 is 14 amino acids. CDR3 sequence: CSARPPGSAYEQYF. In DNA form, the CDR3 reads TGCAGTGCTAGACCTCCAGGGAGCGCCTACGAGCAGTACTTC.

This clonotype was seen only a few times. The chain has TRBV10-3 and TRBJ1-1, with TRBD1 matching 8 bases. Germline V gives CDR1 ENHRY, CDR2 SYGVKD. This CDR3 region has 16 residues. The V segment lost 4 bases and the J segment 6 bases; nucleotides outside the gene matches: 13. CDR3 coding DNA: TGTGCCATCAGTGCCCGAATAGGGCAGGGGGCGGCTGAAGCTTTCTTT. This sequence encodes CAISARIGQGAAEAFF.

J is TRBJ2-2 and V is TRBV7-3, with a tentative D call TRBD1 (6 bases). The ends were cut back, 5 bases at V and 4 bases at J, with 14 bases in the middle. This CDR3 spans 15 amino acids. The germline V gene encodes CDR1 SGHTA and CDR2 FQGTGA. CDR3 region: CASSPSRRGTGELFF. DNA of the CDR3: TGTGCCAGCAGCCCGTCCCGCAGGGGCACCGGGGAGCTGTTTTTT. The variable domain in full, with the rest retrieved from reference TRBV7-3 and TRBJ2-2, is GAGVSQTPSNKVTEKGKYVELRCDPISGHTALYWYRQSLGQGPEFLIYFQGTGAADDSGLPNDRFFAVRPEGSVSTLKIQRTERGDSAVYLCASSPSRRGTGELFFGEGSRLTVL.

This chain joins TRBV12-3 or TRBV12-4 and TRBJ2-2, with D perhaps matching TRBD1 (5 bases). V lost 4 bases to trimming and J lost 3 bases, with 6 bases between them. CDR3 length: 13 amino acids. CDR3 protein: CASSSTDTGELFF. As DNA, the CDR3 is TGTGCCAGCAGTTCGACAGACACCGGGGAGCTGTTTTTT.

Only a few counts were recorded for this clonotype. This chain links TRBV4-1 with TRBJ2-3, with 9 bases that match TRBD1. There are 15 residues in the CDR3. In germline, CDR1 is MGHRA, CDR2 YSYEKL. V lost 6 bases and J lost 2; bases outside the gene matches: 6. The DNA for the CDR3 is TGCGCCAGCAGACGCGGGACAGGGTCCACAGATACGCAGTATTTT. It translates to CASRRGTGSTDTQYF.